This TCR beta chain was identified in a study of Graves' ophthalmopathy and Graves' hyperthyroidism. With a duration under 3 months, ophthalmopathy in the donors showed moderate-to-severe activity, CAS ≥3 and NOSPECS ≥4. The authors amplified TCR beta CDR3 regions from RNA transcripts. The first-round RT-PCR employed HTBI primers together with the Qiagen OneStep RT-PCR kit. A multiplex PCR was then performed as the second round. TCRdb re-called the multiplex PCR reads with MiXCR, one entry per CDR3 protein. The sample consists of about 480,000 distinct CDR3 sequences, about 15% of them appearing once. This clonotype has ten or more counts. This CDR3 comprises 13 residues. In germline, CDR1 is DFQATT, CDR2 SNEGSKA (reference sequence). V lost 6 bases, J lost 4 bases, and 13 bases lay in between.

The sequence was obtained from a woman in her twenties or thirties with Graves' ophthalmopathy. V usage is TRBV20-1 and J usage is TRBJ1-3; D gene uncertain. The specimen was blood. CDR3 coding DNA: TGCAGTGCCCCCTATAGGGCCGGAAACACCATATATTTT. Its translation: CSAPYRAGNTIYF.